This is a list of T cell receptor beta chains from one sample in a study of blood T cell repertoires in COVID-19. This table comes from immunoSEQ multiplex PCR, and its TCRdb copy is limited to in-frame clones, with some not included. The table lists more than 100,000 clones, 87% of them singletons. Sequencing was done on a sample of peripheral blood. These receptors were taken from a man in his fifties or sixties with active COVID-19. Both conserved end residues are part of each CDR3. The D gene is left open where the match is weak. Part of the rows lack a size; the others show once, few, many or a class for expanded clones.

>NA|NA|TRBJ1-1|TRBV2
CASAYRALNTEAFF
TGTGCCAGCGCTTACAGGGCCCTCAACACTGAAGCTTTCTTT
>NA|TRBD2|TRBJ2-1|TRBV9
CASSVTSGGPRYEQFF
TGTGCCAGCAGCGTGACTAGCGGGGGGCCAAGATATGAGCAGTTCTTC
>NA|NA|TRBJ2-3|TRBV7-8
CASSHNRDGSDTQYF
TGTGCCAGCAGCCACAACAGGGATGGGTCAGATACGCAGTATTTT
>NA|TRBD2|TRBJ2-7|TRBV6-5
CASSPSGLAGGGQYF
TGTGCCAGCAGTCCGTCGGGACTAGCGGGGGGCGGGCAGTACTTC
>NA|NA|TRBJ1-2|TRBV19
CASSWGRLSYGYTF
TGTGCCAGTAGTTGGGGCCGTTTGAGCTATGGCTACACCTTC
>NA|NA|TRBJ2-1|TRBV9
CASSAQVYNEQFF
TGTGCCAGCAGCGCGCAGGTATACAATGAGCAGTTCTTC
>NA|NA|TRBJ1-6|TRBV4-1
CASSHRVLDSPLHF
TGCGCCAGCAGCCACAGGGTTTTAGATTCACCCCTCCACTTT
>NA|NA|TRBJ1-1|TRBV4-3
CASSQEGGNTEAFF
TGCGCCAGCAGCCAAGAAGGAGGGAACACTGAAGCTTTCTTT
>once|NA|TRBJ1-1|TRBV5-1
CASKTEASNTEAFF
TGCGCCAGCAAGACCGAGGCCTCGAACACTGAAGCTTTCTTT
>NA|NA|TRBJ2-5|TRBV7-8
CASSLKLFQETQYF
TGTGCCAGCAGCTTAAAACTATTTCAAGAGACCCAGTACTTC
>NA|TRBD2|TRBJ2-3|TRBV6-2/TRBV6-3
CASSPLAGGRGDTQYF
TGTGCCAGCAGCCCCCTAGCGGGGGGGCGTGGGGATACGCAGTATTTT
>NA|TRBD2|TRBJ2-1|TRBV10-3
CAISGGGISGNEQFF
TGTGCCATCAGTGGCGGGGGGATTTCCGGGAATGAGCAGTTCTTC
>NA|TRBD2|TRBJ2-3|TRBV2
CASSAGLSSTDTQYF
TGTGCCAGCAGTGCGGGACTATCCAGCACAGATACGCAGTATTTT